The source of this T cell receptor beta chain is a study of OX40 agonist ivuxolimab in advanced cancers. Study-level points and caveats: The authors also found low normalized T-cell clonal expansion in some nonresponders.

The assay was immunoSEQ multiplex PCR, and TCRdb's table has in-frame clones only and misses some. This table has tens of thousands of clones, under 80% appearing once. In regard to this clone: Its specificity is not known.

The sequence came from an adult with an advanced solid tumor such as melanoma, head and neck, liver or kidney cancer. The sequenced sample was CD4+ or CD8+ T cells sorted from blood, obtained in a trial of the OX40 agonist ivuxolimab.

The CDR3, as DNA: TGTGCCACCAGCAGAGATCGGGGACAGGGATCCGGGAGTGAAAAACTGTTTTTT. This gives the protein CATSRDRGQGSGSEKLFF. The V gene is TRBV15, the J gene TRBJ1-4; 9 bases are a match to TRBD1. J was trimmed by 7 bases and V by 0 bases; bases with no gene match: 12. Germline V gives CDR1 LNHNV, CDR2 YYDKDF (reference sequence). There are 18 residues in the CDR3.